This T cell receptor beta chain comes out of a study of CD8+ T cells in alopecia areata. Findings and caveats of the study: Elevated clonality characterized lesional scalp relative to normal scalp, particularly in alopecia totalis/universalis. Scalp sequencing captures resident alphabeta T cells of normal skin too. With patients, TCR sharing proved less clear than in mice, a difference possibly related to HLA.

Concerning this clone: The antigen is not known.

RNA, once extracted, was reverse transcribed into cDNA for use as the sequencing template. The assay was immunoSEQ multiplex PCR, and TCRdb's table has in-frame clones only and misses some. This sample has 150,000 or so clones, with 50% to 65% found just once. This CDR3 is built from 13 residues. Germline V gene lookup returns CDR1 SEHNR and CDR2 FQNEAQ (reference sequence). Germline trimming cut 5 bases from V and 6 bases from J; bases unmatched to any gene: 7. V and J are TRBV7-9 and TRBJ2-7; 7 bases are shared with TRBD1. Sequencing was done on a sample of CD4+ T cells sorted from blood. The source is a human donor in good health. The CDR3 loop reads CASSRGTASEQYF. The CDR3, as DNA: TGTGCCAGCAGCCGTGGGACAGCCTCCGAGCAGTACTTC.